This TCR beta chain appears in the sequencing data of a study of blood T cell repertoires in COVID-19. Study details: COVID-19 samples from acute and convalescent phases originated in the United States, Italy and Spain. Sample material is recorded as cDNA or gDNA derived from T cells, B-cell-depleted T cells, or PBMCs.

Trimming shortened V by 6 bases and J by 2 bases, and 17 bases separated the two germline ends. The CDR3 runs 17 residues. Germline V gene sequence: CDR1 MDHEN, CDR2 SYDVKM. Source study methods: Amplification with reference gene primers provided the estimates of nucleated cell counts. TCRdb's copy holds only in-frame clones and misses some; the assay was immunoSEQ multiplex PCR. The DNA was the basis for D and trimming; V, J and clone size are from that table. The sample carries fewer than 500,000 clones, around nine tenths recorded once. This chain uses TRBV28 with TRBJ1-6; possible D gene TRBD1, 6 bases. Sequenced sample: peripheral blood. The receptor was isolated from a young woman with acute or convalescent COVID-19. The CDR3: CASSPEGVAAYNSPLHF. CDR3 sequence (DNA): TGTGCCAGCAGCCCAGAGGGGGTTGCAGCCTATAATTCACCCCTCCACTTT.